These T cell receptor beta chains were read from a single sample in a study of blood T cell repertoires in COVID-19. The method was immunoSEQ multiplex PCR; TCRdb's version includes in-frame clones alone and lacks a portion of them. Of fewer than 90,000 clones listed, over 70% were seen once; the top ten hold around 4.4%. Material for sequencing was peripheral blood. The receptor source for this set is a woman aged 50 to 60 with acute or convalescent COVID-19. The CDR3 runs from the conserved cysteine through the conserved F or W.

TRBV3-1/TRBV3-2	TRBJ1-5	CARVEYSNQPQHF
TRBV19	TRBJ1-1	CASRPGGGNTEAFF
TRBV12-3/TRBV12-4	TRBJ1-1	CASSFTDTEAFF
TRBV27	TRBJ2-3	CASSLVPSADTQYF
TRBV30	TRBJ1-6	CAWRNNDGGISDSPLHF
TRBV4-2	TRBJ1-1	CASSQEGDRVSEAFF
TRBV27	TRBJ1-1	CASSLGWGGEAFF
TRBV5-1	TRBJ2-2	CASSVLRGGATGELFF
TRBV29-1	TRBJ2-5	CSVEGLAGASGQETQYF
TRBV18	TRBJ2-2	CASSPPSGNTGELFF
TRBV12-3/TRBV12-4	TRBJ2-3	CASSPQYPDTQYF
TRBV19	TRBJ2-5	CASSISRDSISAQYF
TRBV28	TRBJ2-2	CAIPGSGGLTGELFF
TRBV7-9	TRBJ1-2	CASSLLGGAGGYTF
TRBV11-1	TRBJ2-7	CASGRGNEQYF
TRBV6-5	TRBJ1-5	CASRPGTGGTQPQHF
TRBV7-8	TRBJ1-1	CASILGGNTEAFF
TRBV2	TRBJ1-1	CASSEGQANTEAFF
TRBV27	TRBJ2-7	CASSLRQLSYEQYF
TRBV6-6	TRBJ2-2	CASSPGGGELFF
TRBV28	TRBJ1-1	CASSWGTGGKGEAFF
TRBV5-1	TRBJ1-1	CASSSWGPGGSTEAFF
TRBV5-6	TRBJ2-2	CASTRTGSTGELFF
TRBV4-1	TRBJ2-1	CASRSATARKNEQFF
TRBV27	TRBJ1-1	CASSSGPSGEAFF
TRBV28	TRBJ1-6	CASSPRVWDSPLHF
TRBV4-1	TRBJ2-7	CASSLWTGNEQYF
TRBV19	TRBJ1-3	CASSANSGNTIYF
TRBV11-2	TRBJ1-1	CASSLIKNTEAFF
TRBV19	TRBJ2-1	CASRRTGVYNEQFF
TRBV6-2/TRBV6-3	TRBJ1-5	CASTPVGAVVSNQPQHF
TRBV15	TRBJ2-1	CATTPGGNEQFF
TRBV6-5	TRBJ2-2	CASLGGSGFTGELFF
TRBV7-8	TRBJ1-5	CASSPDGGGSNQPQHF
TRBV15	TRBJ1-6	CATSRGGLGSPLHF
TRBV19	TRBJ2-2	CASLASDRGNRELFF
TRBV6-5	TRBJ2-1	CASSYLTSGGNNEQFF
TRBV4-2	TRBJ2-5	CASSHGLAEETQYF
TRBV6-2/TRBV6-3	TRBJ2-6	CASSPGQGAYGANVLTF
TRBV6-5	TRBJ1-1	CASPPDRRPAEAFF
TRBV6-5	TRBJ2-1	CASSYRVAASNEQFF
TRBV11-2	TRBJ1-2	CASSLFPGNGYTF
TRBV4-1	TRBJ1-4	CASSHPTREKLFF
TRBV6-5	TRBJ1-1	CASSYYRDSPEAFF
TRBV27	TRBJ2-1	CASSTTGGTYNEQFF
TRBV2	TRBJ2-3	CASRSLADPTDTQYF
TRBV21-1	TRBJ2-5	CASSNETGDWETQYF
TRBV7-6	TRBJ1-1	CASSLFPIGVDRGHIEAFF
TRBV28	TRBJ1-1	CASSLWGLAEAFF
TRBV28	TRBJ2-2	CASSTGGGELFF
TRBV6-5	TRBJ2-2	CASNRDRDYTGELFF
TRBV28	TRBJ2-7	CASRYNRGWDEQYF
TRBV19	TRBJ2-7	CASISVTRTSYEQYF
TRBV7-2	TRBJ2-7	CASSFSDSYEQYF
TRBV30	TRBJ1-1	CAWSSGGGNTEAFF
TRBV5-8	TRBJ1-5	CASSGGTGQNQPQHF
TRBV5-1	TRBJ1-1	CASSLILGGDAFF
TRBV28	TRBJ2-3	CASSLRPTGGTDTQYF